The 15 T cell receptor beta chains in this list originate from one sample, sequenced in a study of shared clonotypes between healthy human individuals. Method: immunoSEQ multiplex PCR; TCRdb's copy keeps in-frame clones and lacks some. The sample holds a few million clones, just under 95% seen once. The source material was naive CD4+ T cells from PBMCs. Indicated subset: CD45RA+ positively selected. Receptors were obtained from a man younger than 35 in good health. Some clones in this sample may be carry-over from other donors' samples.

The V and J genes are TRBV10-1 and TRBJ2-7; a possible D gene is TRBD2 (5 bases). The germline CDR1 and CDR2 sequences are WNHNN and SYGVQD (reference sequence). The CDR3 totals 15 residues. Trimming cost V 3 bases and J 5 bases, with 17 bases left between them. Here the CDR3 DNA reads TGCGCCAGCAGTGACCCCCAGGCCGGGGTAGACGAGCAGTACTTC. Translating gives CASSDPQAGVDEQYF.

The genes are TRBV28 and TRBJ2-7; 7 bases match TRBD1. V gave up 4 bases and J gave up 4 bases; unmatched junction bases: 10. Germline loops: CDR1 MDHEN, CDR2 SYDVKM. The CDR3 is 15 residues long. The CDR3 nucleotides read TGTGCCAGCAGTTACCTTCGGGACAGATATTACGAGCAGTACTTC. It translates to CASSYLRDRYYEQYF.

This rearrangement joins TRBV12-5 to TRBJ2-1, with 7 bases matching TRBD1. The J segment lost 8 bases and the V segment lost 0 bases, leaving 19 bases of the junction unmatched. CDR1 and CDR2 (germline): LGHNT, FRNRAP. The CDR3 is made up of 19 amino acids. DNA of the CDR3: TGTGCTAGTGGTTTGGTACGGGACGGGCAGGGGGTCTTGGGCGATGAGCAGTTCTTC. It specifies CASGLVRDGQGVLGDEQFF.

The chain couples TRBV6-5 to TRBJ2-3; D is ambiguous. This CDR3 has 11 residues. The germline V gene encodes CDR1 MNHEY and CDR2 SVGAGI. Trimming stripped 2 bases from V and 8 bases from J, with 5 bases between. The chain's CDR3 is CASSYDGTQYF. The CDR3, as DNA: TGTGCCAGCAGTTACGACGGTACGCAGTATTTT.

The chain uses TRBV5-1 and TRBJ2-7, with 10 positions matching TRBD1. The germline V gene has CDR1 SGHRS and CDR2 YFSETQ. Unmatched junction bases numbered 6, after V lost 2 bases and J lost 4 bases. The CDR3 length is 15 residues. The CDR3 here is CASSFGTGVNYEQYF. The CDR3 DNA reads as TGCGCCAGCAGCTTCGGGACAGGGGTTAATTACGAGCAGTACTTC.

Here the CDR3 reads CASSLSSGKRANEQFF. For the CDR3, the DNA is TGTGCCAGCAGTTTAAGTAGTGGGAAGCGGGCGAATGAGCAGTTCTTC. J is TRBJ2-1 and V is TRBV27; weak D call: TRBD2 (6 bases). Looked up from germline, CDR1 is MNHEY and CDR2 is SMNVEV (reference sequence). The CDR3 is 16 residues long. V was clipped by 2 bases and J by 7 bases, with 18 bases between them.

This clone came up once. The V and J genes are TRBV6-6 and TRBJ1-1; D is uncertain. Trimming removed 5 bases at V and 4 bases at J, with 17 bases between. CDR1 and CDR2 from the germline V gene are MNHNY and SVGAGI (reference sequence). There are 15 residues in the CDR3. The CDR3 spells CASSPIRVGSTEAFF. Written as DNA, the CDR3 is TGTGCCAGCAGTCCCATCCGGGTGGGGAGCACTGAAGCTTTCTTT.

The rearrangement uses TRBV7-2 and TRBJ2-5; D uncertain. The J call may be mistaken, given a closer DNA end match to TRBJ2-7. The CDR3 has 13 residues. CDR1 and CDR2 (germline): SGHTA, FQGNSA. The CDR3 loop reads CASSRPGPYEQYF. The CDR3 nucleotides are TGTGCCAGCAGCCGCCCTGGTCCTTACGAGCAGTACTTC.

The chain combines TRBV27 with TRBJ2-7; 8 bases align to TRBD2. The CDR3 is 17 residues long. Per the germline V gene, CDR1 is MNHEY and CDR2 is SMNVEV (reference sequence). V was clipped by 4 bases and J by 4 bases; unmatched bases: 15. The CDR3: CASSSRRTSPIIYEQYF. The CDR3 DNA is TGTGCCAGCAGTTCGCGGCGGACTAGCCCTATTATTTACGAGCAGTACTTC.

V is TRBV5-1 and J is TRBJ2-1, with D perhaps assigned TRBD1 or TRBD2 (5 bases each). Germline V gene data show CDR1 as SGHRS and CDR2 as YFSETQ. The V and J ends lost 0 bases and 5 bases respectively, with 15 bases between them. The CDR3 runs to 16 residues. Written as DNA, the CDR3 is TGCGCCAGCAGCTTGGCGGATAGGGGAGAGGACAATGAGCAGTTCTTC. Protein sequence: CASSLADRGEDNEQFF. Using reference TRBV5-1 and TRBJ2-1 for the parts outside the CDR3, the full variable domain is KAGVTQTPRYLIKTRGQQVTLSCSPISGHRSVSWYQQTPGQGLQFLFEYFSETQRNKGNFPGRFSGRQFSNSRSEMNVSTLELGDSALYLCASSLADRGEDNEQFFGPGTRLTVL.

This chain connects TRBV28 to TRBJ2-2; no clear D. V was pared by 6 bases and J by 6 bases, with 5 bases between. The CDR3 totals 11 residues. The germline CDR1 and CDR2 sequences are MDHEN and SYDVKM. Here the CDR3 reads CASSISGELFF. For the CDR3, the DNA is TGTGCCAGCAGCATATCCGGGGAGCTGTTTTTT.

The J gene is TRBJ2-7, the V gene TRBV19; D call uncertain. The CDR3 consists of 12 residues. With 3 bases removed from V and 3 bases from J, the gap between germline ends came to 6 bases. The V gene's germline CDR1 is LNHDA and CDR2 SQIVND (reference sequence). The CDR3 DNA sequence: TGTGCCAGTAGTATTCATGACTACGAGCAGTACTTC. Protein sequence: CASSIHDYEQYF.

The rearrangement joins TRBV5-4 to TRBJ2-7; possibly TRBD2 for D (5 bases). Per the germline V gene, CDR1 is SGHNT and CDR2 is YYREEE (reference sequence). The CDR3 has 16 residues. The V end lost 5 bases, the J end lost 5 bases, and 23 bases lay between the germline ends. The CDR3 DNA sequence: TGTGCCAGCAGACCCGGCGGGTGGAACATGGACGACGAGCAGTACTTC. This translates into CASRPGGWNMDDEQYF.

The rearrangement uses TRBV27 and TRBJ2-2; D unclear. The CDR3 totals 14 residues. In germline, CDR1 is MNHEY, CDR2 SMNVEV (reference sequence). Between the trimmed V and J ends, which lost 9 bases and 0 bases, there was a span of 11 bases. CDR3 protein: CASRRPANTGELFF. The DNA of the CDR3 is TGTGCCAGTCGAAGGCCCGCGAACACCGGGGAGCTGTTTTTT.

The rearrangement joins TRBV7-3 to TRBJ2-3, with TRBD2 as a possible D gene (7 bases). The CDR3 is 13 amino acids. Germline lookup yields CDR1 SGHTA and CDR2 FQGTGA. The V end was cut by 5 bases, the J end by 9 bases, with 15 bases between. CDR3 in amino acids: CASSERDTRTQYF. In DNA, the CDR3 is TGTGCCAGCAGCGAGCGGGACACCCGGACGCAGTATTTT. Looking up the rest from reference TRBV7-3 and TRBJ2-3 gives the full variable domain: GAGVSQTPSNKVTEKGKYVELRCDPISGHTALYWYRQSLGQGPEFLIYFQGTGAADDSGLPNDRFFAVRPEGSVSTLKIQRTERGDSAVYLCASSERDTRTQYFGPGTRLTVL.